Listed here are 8 T cell receptor beta chains from one sample, sequenced in a study of vaccination effects on CD4 cells after COVID-19. Using viral peptide pools, the ViraFEST assay grew out antigen-specific CD4+ T cells prior to sequencing. The culture ran for less than 12 days, and then CD4+ T cells were isolated. Each vaccine recipient was nucleocapsid antibody negative and had no prior SARS-CoV-2 infection. Only in-frame clones appear in the TCRdb table, and some are missing; sequencing was by immunoSEQ multiplex PCR. The table shows about 24,000 clones, with over 55% occurring only once. No antigen has been identified for these receptors. The sample in question was CD4+ T cells from PBMCs cultured with HCoV-OC43 spike peptides, obtained before COVID-19 vaccination. Stated subset: HCoV-OC43 spike overlapping peptide pool stimulation. These TCRs come from a human donor who received a COVID-19 vaccine.

The genes are TRBV12-3 or TRBV12-4 and TRBJ1-5; no definite D call. The germline V and J ends were trimmed by 2 bases and 5 bases, with 7 bases remaining between them. The CDR3 spans 13 residues. The DNA of the CDR3 is TGTGCCAGCAGTTTAAACGAATATCAGCCCCAGCATTTT. Translating gives CASSLNEYQPQHF.

The chain couples TRBV3-1 (or the pseudogene TRBV3-2) to TRBJ1-1, with D possibly matching TRBD1 (5 bases). The germline CDR1 and CDR2 sequences are LGHDT and YNNKEL (reference sequence). Trimming took 5 bases from V and 9 from J, leaving 22 bases between them. The CDR3 length is 15 residues. The DNA of the CDR3 is TGTGCCAGCAGCTACGGGACGGCTGAGGGCGGGAAAGCTTTCTTT. This encodes CASSYGTAEGGKAFF.

This clone came up once. The chain has TRBV10-3 and TRBJ2-7, with a weak D call TRBD2 (5 bases). Germline assignment: CDR1 ENHRY and CDR2 SYGVKD. V lost 0 bases and J lost 0, with 9 bases in between. This CDR3 spans 15 amino acids. CDR3 in amino acids: CAISESPGISYEQYF. The DNA for the CDR3 is TGTGCCATCAGTGAGTCCCCCGGGATCTCCTACGAGCAGTACTTC.

V and J are TRBV19 and TRBJ2-7; D gene unclear. CDR3 length: 14 residues. Germline lookup yields CDR1 LNHDA and CDR2 SQIVND (reference sequence). The V gene lost 5 bases and the J gene lost 2 bases, with 13 bases spanning the gap. CDR3 residues: CASSFAGSTYEQYF. The CDR3 coding sequence is TGTGCCAGTAGTTTCGCCGGGTCAACCTACGAGCAGTACTTC. Full variable domain (missing parts from reference TRBV19 and TRBJ2-7): DGGITQSPKYLFRKEGQNVTLSCEQNLNHDAMYWYRQDPGQGLRLIYYSQIVNDFQKGDIAEGYSVSREKKESFPLTVTSAQKNPTAFYLCASSFAGSTYEQYFGPGTRLTVT.

This rearrangement joins TRBV21-1 to TRBJ2-3; TRBD1 is taken as the D call from the table, unchecked against the DNA. TRBV21-1 is termed a pseudogene. CDR3 length equals 14 residues. DNA for the CDR3: TGTGCCAGCAGCAAAGACAGGAGCACAGATACGCAGTATTTT. Protein: CASSKDRSTDTQYF.

This clone was detected a few times. This chain connects TRBV7-9 to TRBJ2-4, with unresolved D. The germline gives CDR1 SEHNR, CDR2 FQNEAQ (reference sequence). CDR3 length equals 15 residues. Trimming removed 4 bases from V and 1 base from J, with 11 bases in between. CDR3 nucleotides: TGTGCCAGCAGCTCGGCTTTTCCTGCCAAAAACATTCAGTACTTC. Protein product: CASSSAFPAKNIQYF.

This chain joins TRBV7-8 and TRBJ2-7; D assignment may be TRBD1 or TRBD2 (5 bases each). Trimming took 1 base from V and 7 from J, leaving 11 bases between them. This CDR3 has 13 amino acids. Germline V gene sequence: CDR1 SGHVS, CDR2 FQNEAQ. The DNA for the CDR3 is TGTGCCAGCAGCTTAGGAGGGGAGAGGGAGCAGTACTTC. Encoded protein: CASSLGGEREQYF.

The count of this clone is one. CDR3 nucleotide sequence: TGTGCCAGCAGCCCAGGACAGACCCCAGATACGCAGTATTTT. Amino acid sequence: CASSPGQTPDTQYF. J is TRBJ2-3 and V is TRBV2; D perhaps matches TRBD1 (6 bases). V was trimmed by 6 bases and J by 4 bases, leaving 14 bases between them. The CDR3 loop spans 14 amino acids. Germline lookup yields CDR1 SNHLY and CDR2 FYNNEI.